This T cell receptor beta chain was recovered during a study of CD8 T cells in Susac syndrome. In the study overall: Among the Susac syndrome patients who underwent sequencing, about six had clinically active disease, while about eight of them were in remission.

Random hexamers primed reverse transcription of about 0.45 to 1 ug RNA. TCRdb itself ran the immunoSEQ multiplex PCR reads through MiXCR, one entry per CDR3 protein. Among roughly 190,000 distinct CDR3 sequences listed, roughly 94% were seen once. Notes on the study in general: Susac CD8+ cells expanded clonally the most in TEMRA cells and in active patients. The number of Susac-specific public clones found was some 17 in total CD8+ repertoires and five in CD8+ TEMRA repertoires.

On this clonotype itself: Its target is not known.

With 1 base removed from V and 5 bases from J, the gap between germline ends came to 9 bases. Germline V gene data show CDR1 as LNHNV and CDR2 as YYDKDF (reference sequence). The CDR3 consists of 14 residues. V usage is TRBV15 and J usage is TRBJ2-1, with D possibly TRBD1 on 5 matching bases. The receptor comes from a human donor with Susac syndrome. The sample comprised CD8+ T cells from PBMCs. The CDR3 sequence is CATSRGTDNNEQFF. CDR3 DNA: TGTGCCACCAGCAGAGGGACGGACAACAATGAGCAGTTCTTC. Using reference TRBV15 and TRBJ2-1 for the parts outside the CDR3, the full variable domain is DAMVIQNPRYQVTQFGKPVTLSCSQTLNHNVMYWYQQKSSQAPKLLFHYYDKDFNNEADTPDNFQSRRPNTSFCFLDIRSPGLGDTAMYLCATSRGTDNNEQFFGPGTRLTVL.